Listed below are T cell receptor beta chains from one sample, sequenced in a study of blood T cell repertoires in COVID-19. Data came from immunoSEQ multiplex PCR; TCRdb stores just in-frame clones and leaves some out. This sample yields hundreds of thousands of clones, of which around 87% are seen a single time; about 6% belongs to the top ten. Source material: peripheral blood. The receptor source for this set is a woman in her forties or fifties with COVID-19, enrolled during active disease. The CDR3 runs from the conserved cysteine through the conserved F or W. The D gene is left open where the match is weak. Clone size is not always given. Where it is, it says once, few, many or a class for expanded clones.

V: TRBV7-9
D: .
J: TRBJ1-2
size: .
DNA: TGTGCCAGCAGCTTAACAAGACAGAACTATGGCTACACCTTC
CDR3: CASSLTRQNYGYTF

V: TRBV6-2/TRBV6-3
D: TRBD2
J: TRBJ2-4
size: once
DNA: TGTGCCAGCAGTCCCGGGACTAGCGGGGAGAGGGCCAAAAACATTCAGTACTTC
CDR3: CASSPGTSGERAKNIQYF

V: TRBV2
D: .
J: TRBJ2-1
size: .
DNA: TGTGCCAGCCAAAGCGGTGCCTACAATGAGCAGTTCTTC
CDR3: CASQSGAYNEQFF

V: TRBV9
D: .
J: TRBJ2-7
size: few
DNA: TGTGCCAGCAGCGTAGGAAGGGGAACCTACGAGCAGTACTTC
CDR3: CASSVGRGTYEQYF

V: TRBV19
D: .
J: TRBJ2-3
size: .
DNA: TGTGCCAGTAGTTTCTACCAGAGGGGCACAGATACGCAGTATTTT
CDR3: CASSFYQRGTDTQYF

V: TRBV5-8
D: TRBD2
J: TRBJ2-2
size: .
DNA: TGTGCCAGCAGCTTGGGACGACTAGCGGATACCGGGGAGCTGTTTTTT
CDR3: CASSLGRLADTGELFF

V: TRBV4-3
D: .
J: TRBJ1-1
size: .
DNA: TGCGCCAGCAGCCAAGATAGATGGAACACTGAAGCTTTCTTT
CDR3: CASSQDRWNTEAFF

V: TRBV7-3
D: .
J: TRBJ1-2
size: .
DNA: TGTGCCAGCAGCATAAAACAGGGTTTGGTAGAGGGCTACACCTTC
CDR3: CASSIKQGLVEGYTF

V: TRBV29-1
D: TRBD2
J: TRBJ2-4
size: .
DNA: TGCAGCGTTTTGGTACAGTTGGGGGGGTTAGCCAAAAACATTCAGTACTTC
CDR3: CSVLVQLGGLAKNIQYF

V: TRBV20-1
D: TRBD2
J: TRBJ2-5
size: .
DNA: TGCAGTGCTTGGACTAGGGAGACCCAGTACTTC
CDR3: CSAWTRETQYF

V: TRBV9
D: .
J: TRBJ2-3
size: .
DNA: TGTGCCAGCAGCGTAGGGGGACTGAGCACAGATACGCAGTATTTT
CDR3: CASSVGGLSTDTQYF

V: TRBV5-6
D: .
J: TRBJ1-2
size: .
DNA: TGTGCCAGCAGCTTGAGGGACTCGACCACCTTC
CDR3: CASSLRDSTTF

V: TRBV11-3
D: TRBD2
J: TRBJ2-3
size: once
DNA: TGTGCCAGCAGCTTATTAGCGGGAGGGCCCCGGGACACAGATACGCAGTATTTT
CDR3: CASSLLAGGPRDTDTQYF

V: TRBV6-5
D: .
J: TRBJ1-5
size: .
DNA: TGTGCCAGCGAAGACAGGAAAATTAATCAGCCCCAGCATTTT
CDR3: CASEDRKINQPQHF

V: TRBV4-2
D: .
J: TRBJ1-1
size: few
DNA: TGTGCCAGCAGCCAAGTGGACACATTGAACACTGAAGCTTTCTTT
CDR3: CASSQVDTLNTEAFF

V: TRBV5-1
D: .
J: TRBJ2-7
size: once
DNA: TGCGCCAGCAGAAGAACCGTGGGGCCCCCCGGCCCAGACCTTTGGATCTACGAGCAGTACTTC
CDR3: CASRRTVGPPGPDLWIYEQYF

V: TRBV2
D: .
J: TRBJ1-5
size: .
DNA: TGTGCCAGCAGTGCAGTTCAGAATCAGCCCCAGCATTTT
CDR3: CASSAVQNQPQHF

V: TRBV6-6
D: TRBD2
J: TRBJ2-7
size: .
DNA: TGTGCCAGCAGTTACATGACGGCTAGCGGGGGCTACGAGCAGTACTTC
CDR3: CASSYMTASGGYEQYF

V: TRBV5-1
D: TRBD2
J: TRBJ2-7
size: .
DNA: TGCGCCAGCAGCTTGACGGGGGGTGTCTACGAGCAGTACTTC
CDR3: CASSLTGGVYEQYF

V: TRBV6-5
D: .
J: TRBJ2-7
size: .
DNA: TGTGCCAGCAGTCCCGGCCGAGGTGGCGAGCAGTACTTC
CDR3: CASSPGRGGEQYF